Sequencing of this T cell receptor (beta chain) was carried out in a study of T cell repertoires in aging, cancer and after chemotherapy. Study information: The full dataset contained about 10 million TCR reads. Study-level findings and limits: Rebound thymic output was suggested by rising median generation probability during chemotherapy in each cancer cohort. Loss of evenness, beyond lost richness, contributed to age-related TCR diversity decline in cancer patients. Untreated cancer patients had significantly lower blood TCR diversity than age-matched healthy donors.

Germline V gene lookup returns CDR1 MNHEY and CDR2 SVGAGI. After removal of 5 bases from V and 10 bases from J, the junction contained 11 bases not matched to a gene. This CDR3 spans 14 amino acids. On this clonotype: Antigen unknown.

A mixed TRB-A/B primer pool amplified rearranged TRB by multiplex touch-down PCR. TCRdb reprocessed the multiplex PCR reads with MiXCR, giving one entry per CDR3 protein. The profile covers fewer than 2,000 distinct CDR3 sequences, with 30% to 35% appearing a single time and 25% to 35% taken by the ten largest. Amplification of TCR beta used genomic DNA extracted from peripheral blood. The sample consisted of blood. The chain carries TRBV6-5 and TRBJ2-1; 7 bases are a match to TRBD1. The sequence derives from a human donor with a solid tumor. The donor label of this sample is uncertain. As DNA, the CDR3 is TGTGCCAGCAGTGAGGAACAGGGGCGGTGGGAGCAGTTCTTC. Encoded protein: CASSEEQGRWEQFF.